The 24 T cell receptor beta chains in this list originate from one sample, sequenced in a study of control samples from healthy donors and cancer patients. Only in-frame clones appear in the TCRdb table, and some are missing; sequencing was by immunoSEQ multiplex PCR. The table lists tens of thousands of clones, 90% to 95% of them singletons. The sequencing input was blood. The origin of the receptors is a man aged 25-45 years in good health.

The chain combines TRBV10-3 with TRBJ1-2, with D possibly being TRBD1 (5 bases). Trimming shortened V by 4 bases and J by 2 bases, and 11 bases separated the two germline ends. This CDR3 spans 14 amino acids. From germline, CDR1 is ENHRY and CDR2 SYGVKD. The CDR3 DNA is TGTGCCATCAGTGGGGGACCGCTAAACTATGGCTACACCTTC. It encodes CAISGGPLNYGYTF.

This chain links TRBV10-3 with TRBJ1-2; 10 bases agree with TRBD1. V gave up 5 bases and J gave up 7 bases; unmatched junction bases: 7. The CDR3 sequence is 14 residues long. CDR1 ENHRY and CDR2 SYGVKD come from the germline V gene. CDR3 loop: CAISSGTGVGGYTF. The CDR3 coding sequence is TGTGCCATCAGTTCCGGGACAGGGGTTGGTGGCTACACCTTC.

The genes are TRBV2 and TRBJ2-2, with 8 bases aligning to TRBD2. Germline CDR1 and CDR2: SNHLY and FYNNEI. The CDR3 covers 15 residues. The junction had 10 bases not matched to a gene; V was cut back by 8 bases and J by 5 bases. The CDR3 nucleotides are TGTGCCAGCTCCCGGGAGGGTGCTTGGACCGGGGAGCTGTTTTTT. Protein product: CASSREGAWTGELFF.

This clone was seen just once. V and J are TRBV5-1 and TRBJ2-7, with 7 bases that match TRBD2. Germline lookup yields CDR1 SGHRS and CDR2 YFSETQ. CDR3 length: 14 amino acids. The J segment lost 0 bases and the V segment lost 2 bases, leaving 2 bases of the junction unmatched. The CDR3 DNA reads TGCGCCAGCAGCTTAAGCGGGGCCTCCTACGAGCAGTACTTC. This sequence encodes CASSLSGASYEQYF.

The genes are TRBV4-1 and TRBJ2-3; TRBD1 might be the D (5 bases). The germline CDR1 and CDR2 sequences are MGHRA and YSYEKL. V was cut by 2 bases and J by 0 bases, with 6 bases left in between. This CDR3 has 14 residues. The chain's CDR3 is CASSQRGSTDTQYF. The CDR3 DNA reads as TGCGCCAGCAGCCAAAGGGGCAGCACAGATACGCAGTATTTT.

The CDR3 coding sequence is TGTGCCAGCAGCAAAGGGGTCAATGAGCAGTTCTTC. Translating gives CASSKGVNEQFF. V gene TRBV13 combines with J gene TRBJ2-1; the D gene is possibly TRBD1 (5 bases). Germline V gives CDR1 PRHDT, CDR2 FYEKMQ (reference sequence). The CDR3 totals 12 residues. V lost 5 bases, J lost 6 bases, and 8 bases lay in between.

This chain links TRBV6-5 with TRBJ2-7; a possible D gene is TRBD1 (6 bases). Trimming left V 0 bases short and J 1 base short, with 10 bases between. The CDR3 loop spans 15 amino acids. The germline V gene has CDR1 MNHEY and CDR2 SVGAGI. The CDR3 DNA sequence: TGTGCCAGCAGTTACTCGACAGGAGATTCCTACGAGCAGTACTTC. This translates into CASSYSTGDSYEQYF.

The rearrangement joins TRBV19 to TRBJ1-5; D is uncertain. The V gene's germline CDR1 is LNHDA and CDR2 SQIVND (reference sequence). Trimming pared 9 bases from V and 1 base from J, leaving 13 bases between. This CDR3 is 14 amino acids long. CDR3 in DNA: TGTGCCAGCCGGGCGGGGAGCAGCAATCAGCCCCAGCATTTT. Translating gives CASRAGSSNQPQHF.

This sequence joins TRBV11-2 and TRBJ2-1; possibly TRBD2 for D (6 bases). Germline V lookup: CDR1 SGHAT, CDR2 FQNNGV. Trimming pared 3 bases from V and 6 bases from J, leaving 15 bases between. CDR3 length equals 15 residues. The CDR3 nucleotides read TGTGCCAGCAGCTTTGGAGGGACGGGACCCAATGAGCAGTTCTTC. Its protein is CASSFGGTGPNEQFF.

CDR3 in amino acids: CAISDSFNYGYTF. DNA for the CDR3: TGTGCCATCAGTGACAGCTTTAACTATGGCTACACCTTC. The chain links TRBV10-3 to TRBJ1-2; the D is unclear. V was shortened by 3 bases and J by 1 base, with 6 bases between the two germline ends. Germline lookup yields CDR1 ENHRY and CDR2 SYGVKD. This CDR3 has 13 amino acids.

The gene calls are TRBV6-2 or TRBV6-3 and TRBJ1-5; D remains unclear. Germline V gene sequence: CDR1 MNHEY, CDR2 SVGEGT. The CDR3 loop spans 14 amino acids. The V end lost 1 base, the J end lost 0 bases, and 4 bases lay between the germline ends. CDR3 nucleotide sequence: TGTGCCAGCAGTTACTTGGATAGCAATCAGCCCCAGCATTTT. This codes for CASSYLDSNQPQHF.

This rearrangement joins TRBV4-2 to TRBJ1-5; D is unresolved. There are 13 residues in the CDR3. CDR1 is LGHNA, CDR2 YNFKEQ, per germline. V was cut by 0 bases and J by 6 bases, with 6 bases left in between. The CDR3 here is CASSQDLGQPQHF. DNA for the CDR3: TGTGCCAGCAGCCAAGATCTGGGTCAGCCCCAGCATTTT.

V is TRBV6-5 and J is TRBJ1-6, with a tentative D call TRBD1 (5 bases). The CDR3 has 14 amino acids. With 2 bases removed from V and 6 bases from J, the gap between germline ends came to 8 bases. Germline values: CDR1 MNHEY, CDR2 SVGAGI. The CDR3 bases are TGTGCCAGCAGTTACGGGGACCTTAATTCACCCCTCCACTTT. Translating it yields CASSYGDLNSPLHF.

The chain has TRBV19 and TRBJ1-1; unclear D gene. The V end lost 6 bases, the J end lost 1 base, and 12 bases lay between the germline ends. The CDR3 contains 14 residues. The germline gives CDR1 LNHDA, CDR2 SQIVND (reference sequence). In nucleotides, the CDR3 is TGTGCCAGTAGGGAGGGCGGCCGGAACACTGAAGCTTTCTTT. This codes for CASREGGRNTEAFF.

V is TRBV7-9 and J is TRBJ2-2, with 7 positions matching TRBD1. Germline V gene data show CDR1 as SEHNR and CDR2 as FQNEAQ (reference sequence). V trimming: 3 bases; J trimming: 4 bases; junction bases outside the gene matches: 2. The CDR3 covers 14 residues. The CDR3 nucleotides are TGTGCCAGCAGCTTGGCAGGGGGCACCGGGGAGCTGTTTTTT. Translation gives CASSLAGGTGELFF.

The chain links TRBV19 to TRBJ1-5; D is undetermined. The germline CDR1 and CDR2 sequences are LNHDA and SQIVND (reference sequence). V shed 4 bases and J shed 3 bases, with 10 bases lying between them. CDR3 length equals 14 residues. The CDR3 here is CASSTGISNQPQHF. CDR3 coding DNA: TGTGCCAGTAGTACTGGGATTTCCAATCAGCCCCAGCATTTT.

The chain has TRBV29-1 and TRBJ1-2, with 8 bases identical to TRBD1. J was trimmed by 4 bases and V by 6 bases; bases with no gene match: 10. The CDR3 runs to 14 residues. Per the germline V gene, CDR1 is SQVTM and CDR2 is ANQGSEA. The CDR3, as DNA: TGCAGCGTGGGGGGGACAGGATCAAGCTATGGCTACACCTTC. Translation gives CSVGGTGSSYGYTF.

This clone has just one count. The rearrangement links TRBV6-5 to TRBJ2-3; D may match TRBD1 or TRBD2 (5 bases each). CDR1 and CDR2 from the germline V gene are MNHEY and SVGAGI. V lost 8 bases to trimming and J lost 1 base, with 10 bases between them. This CDR3 spans 13 amino acids. CDR3 sequence reads: CASGTFGTDTQYF. The DNA of the CDR3 is TGTGCCAGCGGGACGTTCGGCACAGATACGCAGTATTTT.

The gene calls are TRBV24-1 and TRBJ2-1; 8 bases line up with TRBD1. Germline V gene sequence: CDR1 KGHDR, CDR2 SFDVKD. The CDR3 totals 17 residues. The J segment lost 5 bases and the V segment lost 4 bases, leaving 12 bases of the junction unmatched. This CDR3 reads CATSESSRDRTNNEQFF. The CDR3 DNA sequence: TGTGCCACCAGTGAAAGTAGCCGGGACAGGACGAACAATGAGCAGTTCTTC.

The V gene is TRBV2, the J gene TRBJ1-4; possible D gene TRBD1, 5 bases. CDR3 length: 12 amino acids. V was pared by 7 bases and J by 14 bases, with 17 bases between. Germline assignment: CDR1 SNHLY and CDR2 FYNNEI. CDR3: CASISATGSLFF. The CDR3 DNA follows: TGTGCCAGCATATCAGCCACAGGTTCTCTGTTTTTT.

The chain recombines TRBV5-1 with TRBJ1-1; 7 nucleotides align to TRBD1. Germline CDR1 is SGHRS and CDR2 is YFSETQ. The V and J ends lost 4 bases and 0 bases, in that order; junction bases with no gene match: 6. The CDR3 extends over 15 amino acids. CDR3 region: CASSPGDSLNTEAFF. CDR3 sequence (DNA): TGCGCCAGCAGCCCGGGGGACAGTTTGAACACTGAAGCTTTCTTT.

The CDR3 DNA reads TGTGCCAGCAGCTTGGTCCCCACAGGGACGAGCACTGAAGCTTTCTTT. It codes for CASSLVPTGTSTEAFF. This chain joins TRBV5-6 and TRBJ1-1; possibly TRBD1 for D (6 bases). This CDR3 region has 16 residues. V shed 0 bases and J shed 4 bases, with 16 bases lying between them. Per germline, CDR1 SGHDT and CDR2 YYEEEE.

As for this clone: Germline is not matched at one junction end, which may reflect a read error. The chain links TRBV7-7 to TRBJ2-3, with D unclear. The length of the CDR3 is 14 residues. Looked up from germline, CDR1 is SSHAT and CDR2 is FNYEAQ (reference sequence). The CDR3: CASSLDGYSDTQYF. In DNA form, the CDR3 reads TGTGCTAGCAGCTTAGACGGCTATTCAGATACGCAGTATTTT.

This chain joins TRBV2 and TRBJ1-5; D gene unclear. Per germline, CDR1 SNHLY and CDR2 FYNNEI. Trimming pared 4 bases from V and 5 bases from J, leaving 15 bases between. The CDR3 loop spans 15 amino acids. The CDR3 is CASSGEPSWDQPQHF. Here the CDR3 DNA reads TGTGCCAGCAGTGGCGAACCAAGTTGGGATCAGCCCCAGCATTTT.